This TCR beta chain originates from a study of control samples from healthy donors and cancer patients. Germline V CDR1 and CDR2: LGHNA, YSLEER. This CDR3 is built from 13 residues. Trimming shortened V by 1 base and J by 9 bases, and 12 bases separated the two germline ends. Assay used: immunoSEQ multiplex PCR; TCRdb lists only in-frame clones, some missing. There are tens of thousands of clones in the sample; about 87% occur only once, and around a fifth lies in the top ten. The V and J genes are TRBV4-3 and TRBJ1-1; D gene uncertain. The clonotype comes from a man aged 50-60 years in good health. Material for sequencing was blood. CDR3 DNA sequence: TGCGCCAGCAGCCAAGCCTTCGGAGCAAAAGCTTTCTTT. This codes for CASSQAFGAKAFF.